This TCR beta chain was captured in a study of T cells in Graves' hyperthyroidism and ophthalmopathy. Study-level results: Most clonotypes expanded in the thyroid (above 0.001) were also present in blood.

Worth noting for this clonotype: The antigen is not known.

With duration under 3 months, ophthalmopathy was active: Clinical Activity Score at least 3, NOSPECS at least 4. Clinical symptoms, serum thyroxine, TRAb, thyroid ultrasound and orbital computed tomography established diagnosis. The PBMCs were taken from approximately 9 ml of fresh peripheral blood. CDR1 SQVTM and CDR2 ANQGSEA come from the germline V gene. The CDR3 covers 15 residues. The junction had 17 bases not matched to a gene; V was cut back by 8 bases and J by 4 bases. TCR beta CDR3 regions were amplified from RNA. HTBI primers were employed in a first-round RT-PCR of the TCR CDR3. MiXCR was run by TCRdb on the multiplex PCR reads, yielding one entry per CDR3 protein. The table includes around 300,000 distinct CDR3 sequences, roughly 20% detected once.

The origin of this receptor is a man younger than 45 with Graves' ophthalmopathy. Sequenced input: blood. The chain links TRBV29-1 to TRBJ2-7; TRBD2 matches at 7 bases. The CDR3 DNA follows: TGCAGCCCTGAAGGATGGGGGGAGGGCTCGTACGAGCAGTACTTC. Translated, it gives CSPEGWGEGSYEQYF.